Below, one T cell receptor (beta chain) is given with its context. Antigen specificity is unknown. These data are taken from a study of T cells in Graves' hyperthyroidism and ophthalmopathy. Findings and caveats of the study: It was a median about seven months before onset that the model predicted ophthalmopathy. Most thyroid clonotypes expanded above 0.001 were also detected in blood.

Investigators excluded patients with uncontrolled infection, other autoimmune disease, pregnancy or lactation. Trimming removed 8 bases at V and 8 bases at J, with 10 bases between. The CDR3 is 12 residues long. Germline assignment: CDR1 ENHRY and CDR2 SYGVKD. Amplification of TCR beta CDR3 regions used RNA as the template. The HTBI primer set drove a first-round RT-PCR of the TCR CDR3. TCRdb re-called the multiplex PCR reads with MiXCR, one entry per CDR3 protein. This sample has 700,000 to 950,000 distinct CDR3 sequences, with around a third found just once. This chain joins TRBV10-3 and TRBJ2-6; the D gene is possibly TRBD1 (5 bases). This sequence was found in a woman between 40 and 55 years old with Graves' hyperthyroidism. Input material: blood. CDR3: CAIFSGTNVLTF. The CDR3 region has the DNA TGTGCCATCTTTTCAGGGACCAACGTCCTGACTTTC.